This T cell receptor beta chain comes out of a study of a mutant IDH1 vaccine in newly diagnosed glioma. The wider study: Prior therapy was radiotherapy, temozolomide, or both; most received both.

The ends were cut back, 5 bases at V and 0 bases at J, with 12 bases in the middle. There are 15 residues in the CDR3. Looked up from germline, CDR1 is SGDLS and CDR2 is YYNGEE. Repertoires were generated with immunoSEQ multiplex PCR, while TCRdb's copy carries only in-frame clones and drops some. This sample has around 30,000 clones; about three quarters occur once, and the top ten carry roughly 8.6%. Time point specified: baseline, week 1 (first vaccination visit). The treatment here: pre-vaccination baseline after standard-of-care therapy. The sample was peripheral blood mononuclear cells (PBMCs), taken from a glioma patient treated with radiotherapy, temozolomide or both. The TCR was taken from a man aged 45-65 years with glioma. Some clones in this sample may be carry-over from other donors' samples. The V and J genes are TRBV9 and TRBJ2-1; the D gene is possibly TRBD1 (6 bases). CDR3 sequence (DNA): TGTGCCAGCAGTCGAGAACAGGGCTCCTACAATGAGCAGTTCTTC. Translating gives CASSREQGSYNEQFF. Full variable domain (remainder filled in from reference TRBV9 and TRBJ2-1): DSGVTQTPKHLITATGQRVTLRCSPRSGDLSVYWYQQSLDQGLQFLIQYYNGEERAKGNILERFSAQQFPDLHSELNLSSLELGDSALYFCASSREQGSYNEQFFGPGTRLTVL.